These 18 T cell receptor beta chains were all obtained from the same sample, sequenced in a study of spatial heterogeneity in lung cancer. Time point specified: blood at routine non-recurrence follow-up after resection. MiXCR, applied by TCRdb to the 5' RACE reads, yields one record per CDR3 protein. The sample holds approximately 93,000 distinct CDR3 sequences, 15% to 20% seen once. The sequencing here drew on PBMCs, taken at follow-up. The origin of the receptors is a male donor with early-stage non-small cell lung cancer.

The chain couples TRBV6-6 to TRBJ1-1, with 7 bases identical to TRBD1. J gave up 1 base and V 7 bases, and 9 bases lay outside the gene matches. The germline V gene encodes CDR1 MNHNY and CDR2 SVGAGI (reference sequence). The CDR3 has 15 residues. The CDR3 DNA reads as TGTGCCAGCACCCTTGGACAGGTCGGGAACACTGAAGCTTTCTTT. This sequence encodes CASTLGQVGNTEAFF.

The chain employs TRBV12-5 and TRBJ1-5; possible D gene TRBD1, 5 bases. The CDR3 consists of 14 residues. CDR1 is LGHNT and CDR2 is FRNRAP in the germline V gene. V was cut by 2 bases and J by 5 bases, with 10 bases left in between. The CDR3 coding sequence is TGTGCTAGTGGTTTGACCACGGGGGATCAGCCCCAGCATTTT. The encoded protein is CASGLTTGDQPQHF.

The chain links TRBV7-2 to TRBJ1-1; 10 positions match TRBD1. Trimming at V came to 4 bases and at J to 5 bases, leaving 10 bases not matched to a gene. Germline values: CDR1 SGHTA, CDR2 FQGNSA. The CDR3 sequence is 16 residues long. The CDR3 region has the DNA TGTGCCAGCAGCTCGACTGCCGGGACAGGGGTTACTGAAGCTTTCTTT. Amino acids: CASSSTAGTGVTEAFF. The whole variable domain, remainder taken from reference TRBV7-2 and TRBJ1-1, is GAGVSQSPSNKVTEKGKDVELRCDPISGHTALYWYRQSLGQGLEFLIYFQGNSAPDKSGLPSDRFSAERTGGSVSTLTIQRTQQEDSAVYLCASSSTAGTGVTEAFFGQGTRLTVV.

The gene calls are TRBV20-1 and TRBJ2-5, with D tentatively TRBD1 or TRBD2 (5 bases each). Trimming pared 6 bases from V and 3 bases from J, leaving 14 bases between. The CDR3 length is 13 residues. Germline V lookup: CDR1 DFQATT, CDR2 SNEGSKA (reference sequence). Here the CDR3 DNA reads TGCAGTGCGAGGGGACCAGCTGAAGAGACCCAGTACTTC. It yields the protein CSARGPAEETQYF.

The chain recombines TRBV6-6 with TRBJ2-5; D might be TRBD2 (6 bases). Per the germline V gene, CDR1 is MNHNY and CDR2 is SVGAGI (reference sequence). The germline V and J ends were trimmed by 4 bases and 5 bases, with 17 bases remaining between them. This CDR3 comprises 15 residues. CDR3 in DNA: TGTGCCAGCAGTTCCTCCTCAGGGAGGATGGAGACCCAGTACTTC. This encodes CASSSSSGRMETQYF.

As to this clonotype: A much larger clone sits a single nucleotide away, making a read error possible. The chain employs TRBV20-1 and TRBJ1-6, with D perhaps matching TRBD1 (5 bases). The CDR3 covers 14 residues. Trimming removed 5 bases from V and 7 bases from J, with 15 bases in between. In germline, CDR1 is DFQATT, CDR2 SNEGSKA (reference sequence). CDR3 coding DNA: TGCAGTGCTCGCCGGGACGGGAGAAATTCACCCCTCCACTTT. Residues: CSARRDGRNSPLHF.

The chain couples TRBV6-1 to TRBJ2-1; D not resolved. There are 14 residues in the CDR3. Germline V gene sequence: CDR1 MNHNS, CDR2 SASEGT. Trimming cost V 4 bases and J 6 bases, with 13 bases left between them. Here the CDR3 DNA reads TGTGCCAGCAGTGTCCCCTCGGATACCAATGAGCAGTTCTTC. It encodes CASSVPSDTNEQFF.

This clonotype has more than one count but fewer than ten. This chain connects TRBV2 to TRBJ1-1; D possibly corresponds to TRBD1 (5 bases). The CDR3 runs to 13 residues. Germline V gives CDR1 SNHLY, CDR2 FYNNEI. V lost 7 bases to trimming and J lost 7 bases, with 16 bases between them. CDR3 nucleotides: TGTGCCAGCAACCTTATGTCGGGGCGTGAAGCTTTCTTT. Translating it yields CASNLMSGREAFF.

This clonotype has just a few counts. The rearrangement links TRBV6-2 or TRBV6-3 to TRBJ2-3; either TRBD1 or TRBD2 may fit D (6 bases each). Trimming pared 6 bases from V and 0 bases from J, leaving 13 bases between. Germline assignment: CDR1 MNHEY and CDR2 SVGEGT. CDR3 length: 15 residues. CDR3 DNA: TGTGCCAGCAGCCCAACAGGGACTAGCACAGATACGCAGTATTTT. It translates to CASSPTGTSTDTQYF.

This chain joins TRBV2 and TRBJ1-2; D uncertain. Germline V lookup: CDR1 SNHLY, CDR2 FYNNEI. V lost 10 bases and J 0 bases, leaving 12 bases between the germline ends. CDR3 length equals 13 residues. In DNA, the CDR3 is TGTGCCACCAAACTGACACCTAACTATGGCTACACCTTC. This translates into CATKLTPNYGYTF.

The chain carries TRBV29-1 and TRBJ1-1; D unresolved. Per the germline V gene, CDR1 is SQVTM and CDR2 is ANQGSEA. V lost 4 bases and J lost 1, with 7 bases in between. This CDR3 comprises 12 residues. This CDR3 reads CSVGMRNTEAFF. In DNA form, the CDR3 reads TGCAGCGTTGGCATGAGGAACACTGAAGCTTTCTTT.

CDR3 amino acids: CASSLSAGGTATQYF. Written as DNA, the CDR3 is TGTGCCAGCAGCCTGTCAGCGGGGGGGACGGCGACCCAGTACTTC. The V gene is TRBV3-1, the J gene TRBJ2-5; 10 nucleotides line up with TRBD2. The CDR3 covers 15 residues. J lost 7 bases, V lost 4 bases, and 9 bases had no gene match. Germline loops: CDR1 LGHDT, CDR2 YNNKEL (reference sequence).

The chain carries TRBV6-6 and TRBJ2-7; D might be TRBD1 or TRBD2, each matching 5 bases. The germline V and J ends were trimmed by 2 bases and 6 bases, with 17 bases remaining between them. This CDR3 comprises 15 residues. Germline CDR1 MNHNY, CDR2 SVGAGI (reference sequence). CDR3 loop: CASSYVSRAGGEQYF. In DNA form, the CDR3 reads TGTGCCAGCAGTTACGTTTCCAGGGCGGGCGGCGAGCAGTACTTC.

The gene calls are TRBV3-1 and TRBJ1-1, with D unclear. The V end lost 0 bases, the J end lost 6 bases, and 17 bases lay between the germline ends. This CDR3 spans 16 amino acids. Germline lookup yields CDR1 LGHDT and CDR2 YNNKEL (reference sequence). The chain's CDR3 is CASSQDVGTKVSEAFF. The CDR3 DNA sequence: TGTGCCAGCAGCCAAGATGTTGGCACCAAGGTTTCTGAAGCTTTCTTT.

This clonotype was detected a few times. V usage is TRBV29-1 and J usage is TRBJ1-2; TRBD1 is a possible D gene (5 bases). The germline CDR1 and CDR2 sequences are SQVTM and ANQGSEA. Between the trimmed V and J ends, which lost 1 base and 2 bases, there was a span of 14 bases. This CDR3 is 15 amino acids long. The CDR3: CSVEVTNRKNYGYTF. CDR3 coding DNA: TGCAGCGTTGAAGTTACGAACAGGAAAAACTATGGCTACACCTTC.

In its sample, this clonotype was seen a few times. CDR3 loop: CASSTVGNNNSPLHF. CDR3 sequence (DNA): TGTGCCAGCAGTACGGTTGGGAACAATAATTCACCCCTCCACTTT. The rearrangement joins TRBV6-6 to TRBJ1-6; no reliable D call. The CDR3 has 15 amino acids. The ends were cut back, 5 bases at V and 5 bases at J, with 13 bases in the middle. Germline V gives CDR1 MNHNY, CDR2 SVGAGI (reference sequence).

The rearrangement joins TRBV6-5 to TRBJ1-2, with unresolved D. The CDR3 is 13 residues long. In germline, CDR1 is MNHEY, CDR2 SVGAGI. Trimming left V 5 bases short and J 8 bases short, with 15 bases between. The CDR3 reads CASSTMDLGGYTF. The CDR3 DNA reads as TGTGCCAGCAGTACCATGGACTTGGGGGGCTACACCTTC.

The chain has TRBV6-2 or TRBV6-3 and TRBJ2-5, with TRBD2 as a possible D gene (6 bases). This CDR3 spans 14 amino acids. V gave up 5 bases and J gave up 7 bases, with 17 bases separating them. Germline V CDR1 and CDR2: MNHEY, SVGEGT. Here the CDR3 reads CASSPTGTLGTQYF. The CDR3 DNA reads as TGTGCCAGCAGTCCTACCGGGACTCTTGGGACCCAGTACTTC.